Below, one T cell receptor beta chain is given with its context. This specimen belongs to a study of blood T cell repertoires in COVID-19. Study in general: PBMCs, B-cell-depleted T cells, or T cells provided the cDNA or gDNA that made up the material.

As originally analysed: Nucleated cell counts were estimated from reference gene primer amplification. Assay used: immunoSEQ multiplex PCR; TCRdb lists only in-frame clones, some missing. For V, J and clone size, that table is used; D and trimming come from the DNA. The sample consists of roughly 160,000 clones, roughly nine tenths of them appearing once. Trimming pared 6 bases from V and 0 bases from J, leaving 6 bases between. The CDR3 is 13 residues long. The germline V gene encodes CDR1 MDHEN and CDR2 SYDVKM. V usage is TRBV28 and J usage is TRBJ1-5; D call uncertain. The receptor comes from a man aged 18 to 35 with acute or convalescent COVID-19. Sequencing used peripheral blood. Here the CDR3 DNA reads TGTGCCAGCAGCCTAGATAGCAATCAGCCCCAGCATTTT. This encodes CASSLDSNQPQHF.